The subject of this entry is one T cell receptor beta chain. Its antigen remains unknown. The data stem from a study of cytomegalovirus exposure and HLA in healthy donors. Study-wide points: Generally TCR sequences proved uncommon, though certain public TCRs appeared in numerous donors. Both high specificity and high sensitivity reportedly marked the classifier's diagnosis of cytomegalovirus status. Among TCR beta chains, those listed as cytomegalovirus-associated numbered more than 150.

V lost 6 bases and J 5 bases, leaving 11 bases between the germline ends. The length of the CDR3 is 13 residues. Germline lookup yields CDR1 ENHRY and CDR2 SYGVKD. Sequencing used immunoSEQ multiplex PCR; TCRdb keeps in-frame clones, though not all of them. The sample yields 150,000 to 200,000 clones, around 88% seen once. The receptor comes from a young woman in good health and CMV-seronegative. Material for sequencing was PBMCs. This chain connects TRBV10-3 to TRBJ1-3, with D possibly matching TRBD1 (5 bases). The CDR3 reads CAIRETERNTIYF. Here the CDR3 DNA reads TGTGCCATCAGAGAGACAGAGAGAAACACCATATATTTT.